This entry concerns a single TCR beta chain. The data were obtained in a study of T cells in Graves' hyperthyroidism and ophthalmopathy. V shed 7 bases and J shed 6 bases, with 20 bases lying between them. In germline, CDR1 is DFQATT, CDR2 SNEGSKA (reference sequence). CDR3 length: 14 residues. Amplification of TCR beta CDR3 regions was performed using RNA transcripts as template. A set of HTBI primers served as the primers for a first-round RT-PCR of the TCR CDR3. TCRdb fed the multiplex PCR reads into MiXCR, producing one record per CDR3 protein. This sample yields some 600,000 distinct CDR3 sequences, of which roughly 13% are seen a single time; 5% to 7% belongs to the top ten.

Sequenced input: blood. This clonotype originated in a woman aged 30 to 39 with Graves' hyperthyroidism that later progressed to Graves' ophthalmopathy. V is TRBV20-1 and J is TRBJ2-3, with D hard to call. The CDR3 protein is CSVSVASRVDTQYF. The CDR3 coding sequence is TGCAGTGTATCGGTGGCTAGTAGGGTGGATACGCAGTATTTT.